The 22 T cell receptor beta chains presented below share a single source sample, sequenced in a study of blood T cell repertoires in COVID-19. Libraries were prepared by immunoSEQ multiplex PCR; TCRdb keeps only in-frame clonotypes and omits some of them. Of roughly 150,000 clones in the sample, about nine tenths were seen once. Material for sequencing was peripheral blood. The receptors originated from a man between 18 and 35 years old with acute or convalescent COVID-19.

The chain uses TRBV11-2 and TRBJ2-7; D is undetermined. This CDR3 region has 12 residues. V was trimmed by 5 bases and J by 6 bases, leaving 11 bases between them. Germline CDR1 is SGHAT and CDR2 is FQNNGV. The CDR3 nucleotides read TGTGCCAGCAGCAAAACAGTAATCGAGCAGTACTTC. Protein sequence: CASSKTVIEQYF.

This sequence joins TRBV24-1 and TRBJ1-5; D gene unclear. Germline values: CDR1 KGHDR, CDR2 SFDVKD. Trimming removed 9 bases from V and 0 bases from J, with 11 bases in between. There are 14 residues in the CDR3. The CDR3 reads CATEGSNSNQPQHF. The CDR3 bases are TGTGCCACCGAGGGCAGCAATAGCAATCAGCCCCAGCATTTT.

V and J are TRBV6-5 and TRBJ2-2, with D tentatively TRBD2 (6 bases). The CDR3 is 14 amino acids. V lost 6 bases to trimming and J lost 3 bases, with 11 bases between them. Germline V gene sequence: CDR1 MNHEY, CDR2 SVGAGI. CDR3 DNA: TGTGCCAGCAGAGGAGGAGGGGACACCGGGGAGCTGTTTTTT. Protein: CASRGGGDTGELFF.

V gene TRBV5-1 combines with J gene TRBJ2-1; tentative D call: TRBD2 (6 bases). Germline V lookup: CDR1 SGHRS, CDR2 YFSETQ. The CDR3 covers 15 residues. Trimming took 4 bases from V and 5 from J, leaving 16 bases between them. The chain's CDR3 is CASSLRRGADNEQFF. CDR3 sequence (DNA): TGCGCCAGCAGCCTTAGGAGGGGCGCCGACAATGAGCAGTTCTTC. The whole variable domain, filled in from reference TRBV5-1 and TRBJ2-1, reads KAGVTQTPRYLIKTRGQQVTLSCSPISGHRSVSWYQQTPGQGLQFLFEYFSETQRNKGNFPGRFSGRQFSNSRSEMNVSTLELGDSALYLCASSLRRGADNEQFFGPGTRLTVL.

The rearrangement links TRBV12-3 or TRBV12-4 to TRBJ2-7; no clear D. The V end was cut by 3 bases, the J end by 6 bases, with 12 bases between. The CDR3 is made up of 13 amino acids. The DNA for the CDR3 is TGTGCCAGCAGTTTTGAGGATATGGGCGAGCAGTACTTC. Its translation is CASSFEDMGEQYF.

The chain is built from TRBV11-2 and TRBJ1-2; 7 positions match TRBD1. The length of the CDR3 is 13 residues. The germline CDR1 and CDR2 sequences are SGHAT and FQNNGV. Trimming at V came to 6 bases and at J to 8 bases, leaving 9 bases not matched to a gene. This CDR3 is CASSHSRQGGYTF. The DNA of the CDR3 is TGTGCCAGCAGTCATTCTAGACAGGGAGGCTACACCTTC.

The gene calls are TRBV9 and TRBJ1-2; tentatively, D is TRBD1 (6 bases). There are 16 residues in the CDR3. Trimming left V 4 bases short and J 2 bases short, with 18 bases between. Germline CDR1 and CDR2: SGDLS and YYNGEE. CDR3: CASSPRGAIGNYGYTF. The CDR3 DNA is TGTGCCAGCAGCCCCCGGGGGGCAATAGGAAACTATGGCTACACCTTC. Using reference TRBV9 and TRBJ1-2 for the parts outside the CDR3, the full variable domain is DSGVTQTPKHLITATGQRVTLRCSPRSGDLSVYWYQQSLDQGLQFLIQYYNGEERAKGNILERFSAQQFPDLHSELNLSSLELGDSALYFCASSPRGAIGNYGYTFGSGTRLTVV.

V usage is TRBV19 and J usage is TRBJ2-1; TRBD2 might be the D (6 bases). The ends were cut back, 6 bases at V and 7 bases at J, with 16 bases in the middle. The CDR3 loop spans 14 amino acids. The germline gives CDR1 LNHDA, CDR2 SQIVND (reference sequence). In DNA form, the CDR3 reads TGTGCCAGTAGGTTGGCGGGATTCGGGAATGAGCAGTTCTTC. It is translated as CASRLAGFGNEQFF.

The chain is built from TRBV3-1 (or the pseudogene TRBV3-2) and TRBJ1-5; TRBD1 might be the D (5 bases). The germline gives CDR1 LGHDT, CDR2 YNNKEL (reference sequence). The CDR3 extends over 15 amino acids. V gave up 4 bases and J gave up 3 bases, with 13 bases separating them. The CDR3 protein is CASSLTGLSNQPQHF. In DNA form, the CDR3 reads TGTGCCAGCAGCCTGACGGGACTGTCCAATCAGCCCCAGCATTTT.

V gene TRBV19 combines with J gene TRBJ2-2; 9 bases are a match to TRBD2. With 6 bases clipped from V and 4 bases from J, the junction kept 6 bases outside the gene matches. The CDR3 has 15 residues. Germline V gene lookup returns CDR1 LNHDA and CDR2 SQIVND (reference sequence). DNA of the CDR3: TGTGCCAGTAGAATGGGTAGCGGGAGCACCGGGGAGCTGTTTTTT. Protein sequence: CASRMGSGSTGELFF.

J is TRBJ1-2 and V is TRBV5-1; perhaps TRBD1 as D (6 bases). Germline CDR1 is SGHRS and CDR2 is YFSETQ. V was trimmed by 0 bases and J by 2 bases, leaving 11 bases between them. CDR3 length: 15 amino acids. The CDR3 reads CASSLVPGANYGYTF. CDR3 DNA sequence: TGCGCCAGCAGCTTGGTTCCAGGGGCCAACTATGGCTACACCTTC.

This chain connects TRBV24-1 to TRBJ1-4, with 7 bases lining up with TRBD1. V lost 9 bases and J lost 4; bases outside the gene matches: 4. The CDR3 is 13 residues long. CDR1 and CDR2 from the germline V gene are KGHDR and SFDVKD. CDR3 residues: CATGDRNNEKLFF. CDR3 DNA: TGTGCCACCGGGGACAGAAATAATGAAAAACTGTTTTTT.

The rearrangement uses TRBV27 and TRBJ2-7; D is possibly TRBD2 (6 bases). Per germline, CDR1 MNHEY and CDR2 SMNVEV (reference sequence). The CDR3 totals 14 residues. Trimming stripped 3 bases from V and 2 bases from J, with 11 bases between. The CDR3 reads CASSFQGGTYEQYF. In DNA form, the CDR3 reads TGTGCCAGCAGTTTCCAGGGAGGTACCTACGAGCAGTACTTC.

The chain joins TRBV29-1 to TRBJ2-3; D is undetermined. The germline V and J ends were trimmed by 6 bases and 2 bases, with 15 bases remaining between them. Germline loops: CDR1 SQVTM, CDR2 ANQGSEA. CDR3 length: 14 amino acids. The CDR3 sequence is CSVLVVADTDTQYF. CDR3 DNA sequence: TGCAGCGTATTGGTAGTAGCTGACACAGATACGCAGTATTTT.

The chain couples TRBV9 to TRBJ1-2, with 8 bases aligning to TRBD1. Trimming took 4 bases from V and 2 from J; bases not matched to a gene: 7. The CDR3 contains 15 residues. CDR1 and CDR2 (germline): SGDLS, YYNGEE. CDR3 loop: CASSQRPGGNYGYTF. DNA of the CDR3: TGTGCCAGCAGCCAGCGGCCAGGGGGCAACTATGGCTACACCTTC.

This chain links TRBV7-6 with TRBJ2-1; 11 bases fit TRBD2. Germline V gives CDR1 SGHVS, CDR2 FNYEAQ. This CDR3 has 15 amino acids. V lost 3 bases and J lost 8; bases outside the gene matches: 6. The CDR3 DNA reads TGTGCCAGCAGCTTTAGCGGGAGGGCCAGGGATGAGCAGTTCTTC. Amino acids: CASSFSGRARDEQFF. Variable domain in full (rest from reference TRBV7-6 and TRBJ2-1): GAGVSQSPRYKVTKRGQDVALRCDPISGHVSLYWYRQALGQGPEFLTYFNYEAQQDKSGLPNDRFSAERPEGSISTLTIQRTEQRDSAMYRCASSFSGRARDEQFFGPGTRLTVL.

J is TRBJ2-5 and V is TRBV20-1; a weak D match, TRBD1 (6 bases). The CDR3 extends over 13 amino acids. Between the trimmed V and J ends, which lost 3 bases and 2 bases, there was a span of 10 bases. Germline CDR1 is DFQATT and CDR2 is SNEGSKA (reference sequence). The CDR3 DNA is TGCAGTGCTAGTGGACAGATTCAAGAGACCCAGTACTTC. Translation gives CSASGQIQETQYF.

The chain joins TRBV7-8 to TRBJ2-1; TRBD2 matches 12 bases. The germline CDR1 and CDR2 sequences are SGHVS and FQNEAQ. The CDR3 contains 18 residues. Losses at the gene ends were 8 bases for V and 0 bases for J; bases not matched to a gene: 11. The CDR3 region has the DNA TGTGCCAGCGCGGAGGGCCTAGCGGGAGGGAGCTCCTACAATGAGCAGTTCTTC. It is translated as CASAEGLAGGSSYNEQFF.

The chain uses TRBV2 and TRBJ1-5; possible D gene TRBD1, 6 bases. V was clipped by 7 bases and J by 5 bases, with 15 bases between them. The CDR3 totals 14 residues. Germline lookup yields CDR1 SNHLY and CDR2 FYNNEI. This CDR3 reads CASTGQRADQPQHF. CDR3 sequence (DNA): TGTGCCAGCACGGGACAAAGGGCTGATCAGCCCCAGCATTTT.

V is TRBV5-1 and J is TRBJ2-3; TRBD2 is a possible D gene (5 bases). The CDR3 is made up of 14 amino acids. Germline assignment: CDR1 SGHRS and CDR2 YFSETQ. The germline V and J ends were trimmed by 7 bases and 2 bases, with 14 bases remaining between them. CDR3 sequence: CASLSERSTDTQYF. In DNA form, the CDR3 reads TGCGCCAGCCTCTCGGAGCGGTCCACAGATACGCAGTATTTT. The full variable domain, its missing parts supplied by reference TRBV5-1 and TRBJ2-3, is KAGVTQTPRYLIKTRGQQVTLSCSPISGHRSVSWYQQTPGQGLQFLFEYFSETQRNKGNFPGRFSGRQFSNSRSEMNVSTLELGDSALYLCASLSERSTDTQYFGPGTRLTVL.

The chain links TRBV9 to TRBJ1-5; D not resolved. The CDR3 loop spans 16 amino acids. V dropped 0 bases and J dropped 0 bases, with 10 bases sitting between them. From germline, CDR1 is SGDLS and CDR2 YYNGEE. DNA of the CDR3: TGTGCCAGCAGCGTAGGCCCCGGGATTAGCAATCAGCCCCAGCATTTT. Protein: CASSVGPGISNQPQHF.

The rearrangement links TRBV24-1 to TRBJ1-3; tentative D call: TRBD1 (5 bases). Germline assignment: CDR1 KGHDR and CDR2 SFDVKD. The V and J ends lost 1 base and 0 bases respectively, with 12 bases between them. The CDR3 consists of 17 residues. The CDR3 sequence: CATSDFNQGHSGNTIYF. The CDR3 DNA follows: TGTGCCACCAGTGATTTTAATCAGGGTCACTCTGGAAACACCATATATTTT.